One and the same sample provided the 7 T cell receptor beta chains below, sequenced in a study of Ad26.COV2.S vaccination and SARS-CoV-2 variants. Sequenced by immunoSEQ multiplex PCR; TCRdb stores in-frame clones only, minus some. The table includes around 400,000 clones, 90% detected once. The treatment is: roughly 19 received Ad26.COV2.S at low or high dose, single or two shots; about 5 received placebo; per-sample allocation not given. On day 63 after the first injection, vaccine and placebo recipients gave samples. The starting material was peripheral blood, obtained in a trial of Ad26.COV2.S vaccine versus placebo. These receptors all come from a person between 18 and 60 years old who received the Ad26.COV2.S COVID-19 vaccine or a placebo.

The CDR3 nucleotides read TGTGCCAGCAGTTTTGGACTAGCGGGAGTGGGTGAGCAGTACTTC. It is translated as CASSFGLAGVGEQYF. The V call is TRBV28, the J call TRBJ2-7; 13 bases line up with TRBD2. V was clipped by 3 bases and J by 7 bases; unmatched bases: 6. CDR3 size: 15 residues. CDR1 MDHEN and CDR2 SYDVKM come from the germline V gene.

The chain carries TRBV6-4 and TRBJ2-2; TRBD2 matches at 9 bases. The germline gives CDR1 MRHNA, CDR2 SNTAGT. CDR3 length: 15 residues. After removal of 3 bases from V and 7 bases from J, the junction contained 6 bases not matched to a gene. The CDR3, as DNA: TGTGCCAGCAGTGAGTTTAGCGGGAGAGGCGGGGAGCTGTTTTTT. As protein: CASSEFSGRGGELFF.

The chain joins TRBV4-3 to TRBJ2-1; D gene uncertain. V lost 0 bases and J lost 0, with 12 bases in between. Per the germline V gene, CDR1 is LGHNA and CDR2 is YSLEER. The CDR3 has 17 amino acids. In nucleotides, the CDR3 is TGCGCCAGCAGCCAAGAAAATGTGGGCTCCTCCTACAATGAGCAGTTCTTC. It encodes CASSQENVGSSYNEQFF.

This clone was detected only once. The chain is built from TRBV7-3 and TRBJ2-1; TRBD2 is a possible D gene (5 bases). V was shortened by 5 bases and J by 8 bases, with 13 bases between the two germline ends. Germline V CDR1 and CDR2: SGHTA, FQGTGA. CDR3 size: 13 residues. The chain's CDR3 is CASSLDYFDEQFF. In nucleotides, the CDR3 is TGTGCCAGCAGCCTTGACTACTTCGATGAGCAGTTCTTC.

The chain is built from TRBV24-1 and TRBJ2-1, with 10 bases aligning to TRBD2. Losses at the gene ends were 4 bases for V and 7 bases for J; bases not matched to a gene: 9. The V gene's germline CDR1 is KGHDR and CDR2 SFDVKD. This CDR3 is 16 amino acids long. CDR3 protein: CATSDPTSGVRNEQFF. CDR3 in DNA: TGTGCCACCAGTGACCCTACTAGCGGGGTCAGAAATGAGCAGTTCTTC.

In its sample, this clone was seen once. J is TRBJ2-7 and V is TRBV7-6; D perhaps matches TRBD1 (6 bases). V was pared by 6 bases and J by 5 bases, with 17 bases between. The length of the CDR3 is 14 residues. Germline V gene sequence: CDR1 SGHVS, CDR2 FNYEAQ. The chain's CDR3 is CASSRTGSLDEQYF. The CDR3 DNA reads TGTGCCAGCAGTCGCACAGGGTCTCTGGACGAGCAGTACTTC. The variable domain in full, with the rest retrieved from reference TRBV7-6 and TRBJ2-7, is GAGVSQSPRYKVTKRGQDVALRCDPISGHVSLYWYRQALGQGPEFLTYFNYEAQQDKSGLPNDRFSAERPEGSISTLTIQRTEQRDSAMYRCASSRTGSLDEQYFGPGTRLTVT.

As for this clone: This sample includes further DNA sequences coding for the same CDR3. CDR3 region: CASSLGLYNEQFF. As DNA, the CDR3 is TGTGCCAGCAGCTTAGGCTTGTACAATGAGCAGTTCTTC. This rearrangement joins TRBV7-2 to TRBJ2-1, with no clear D. In germline, CDR1 is SGHTA, CDR2 FQGNSA. The V end was cut by 1 base, the J end by 4 bases, with 5 bases between. The CDR3 contains 13 residues.